Reported below is one T cell receptor (beta chain). This clone has just a few counts. Which antigen it targets is not known. No clone much larger than this one lies a single base away; base qualities are absent. V is shortened by 0 bases, J by 6 bases, and the region joining them spans 7 bases. Spanning cysteine to phenylalanine, the CDR3 consists of 13 amino acids. This entry keeps only the CDR3 DNA: 39 bases, framed from base 1. CDR1 and CDR2, looked up from the germline V gene, are SGHRS and YFSETQ. The collaborating institutions used their own protocols to collect whole blood in K2EDTA tubes. For TCRbeta analysis, collaborators shipped samples in one of three forms: frozen whole blood, isolated PBMCs, or DNA extracted from either of those sample types. This sample is drawn from a study of blood T cell repertoires in COVID-19 (dated by TCRdb to about 2020). Concerning the study at large: The collaborator samples originated in the United States, Italy and Spain and spanned the acute and convalescent phases of COVID-19. Deeply sampled blood TCRbeta repertoires from subjects exposed to, actively infected with, or recovered from COVID-19 were included in the dataset. Nearly every sample came with metadata listing a de-identified subject ID, COVID-19 status, age in years and sex. The prospective study material was composed of cDNA or gDNA derived from T cells, B-cell-depleted T cells, or PBMCs. The samples were drawn from two sources: the first 160 participants of the ongoing ImmuneRACE study, and 950 to 1,500 subjects contributed by 6 global collaborators. The repertoires were released in a freely available public database intended as a resource for research on the immune response to SARS-CoV-2. Where HLA class I and class II types were available, the types were taken from metadata supplied by the sample provider, not from assay-based typing. General findings and caveats noted by the study authors: The quantity of clinical and demographic metadata differed by source and by participant and was supplied without curation.

TCRbeta CDR3 regions were amplified from genomic DNA by means of the immunoSEQ Assay, a bias-controlled multiplex PCR. On the authors' methods: The number of nucleated cells in each sample was estimated from the amplification of reference gene primers within the assay. To quantify the absolute abundance of each unique TCRbeta CDR3 rearrangement, sequence reads were collapsed and filtered. For each sample, productive Simpson clonality was calculated by taking the square root of Simpson's diversity index across productive rearrangements. The clones in this table, taken by TCRdb from immuneACCESS, are in-frame only. Not every clone is retained; where verified, under half of the shortfall comes from an unresolved V gene, and the cause of the rest is unknown. D and trimming come from the DNA, and the V and J calls and clone size come from that table. Within this sample are roughly 20,000 clones, with roughly 87% of them counted one time only. About 7.7% of the sample rests with the top ten.

The sequence was obtained from a human donor in a cohort sampled during active COVID-19. The donor label of this sample is uncertain. The V and J segments used are TRBV5-1 and TRBJ1-5, with TRBD1 as a weak D call on 5 bases. Sequenced: peripheral blood. CDR3 reads: CASSLGQGQPQHF. The DNA reads TGCGCCAGCAGCTTGGGGCAGGGTCAGCCCCAGCATTTT.